These 4 T cell receptor beta chains share one sample of origin, sequenced in a study of OX40 agonist ivuxolimab in advanced cancers. Receptor amplification or capture employed the immunoSEQ multiplex PCR assay. What TCRdb holds here is the immuneACCESS table cut down to in-frame rearrangements. Part of the clones is not present; checked against another copy, under half of the missing clones reflect an unresolved V gene, and the others are unexplained. The sample table lists more than 95,000 clones, 94% of them with a count of one. The ten largest clones capture 0.15% to 0.2% of the sample. The input for sequencing was CD4+ or CD8+ T cells sorted from blood, taken in a trial of the OX40 agonist ivuxolimab. Receptor source: an adult with an advanced solid tumor such as melanoma, head and neck, liver or kidney cancer.

The V call is TRBV11-3, the J call TRBJ2-2; weak D call: TRBD1 (5 bases). Germline CDR1 SGHNT, CDR2 YENEEA. The CDR3 runs 15 residues. Trimming removed 2 bases from V and 2 bases from J, with 9 bases in between. The CDR3 bases are TGTGCCAGCAGCTTAAGGGGTCCTAACACCGGGGAGCTGTTTTTT. Translating gives CASSLRGPNTGELFF.

V gene TRBV4-3 combines with J gene TRBJ2-3, with 10 bases aligning to TRBD1. V lost 3 bases, J lost 5 bases, and 11 bases stayed unmatched. This CDR3 contains 17 residues. The germline V gene has CDR1 LGHNA and CDR2 YSLEER. In DNA, the CDR3 is TGCGCCAGCAGCCAGGATCTCCGGGACAGGGGTGTAGATACGCAGTATTTT. Encoded protein: CASSQDLRDRGVDTQYF.

This CDR3 is CASSLVRHQPQHF. Here the CDR3 DNA reads TGTGCCAGCAGCTTAGTCCGTCATCAGCCCCAGCATTTT. The J gene is TRBJ1-5, the V gene TRBV7-2, with D unclear. With 1 base removed from V and 5 bases from J, the gap between germline ends came to 6 bases. This CDR3 spans 13 amino acids. CDR1 and CDR2 (germline): SGHTA, FQGNSA. Filled out from reference TRBV7-2 and TRBJ1-5, the complete variable domain reads GAGVSQSPSNKVTEKGKDVELRCDPISGHTALYWYRQSLGQGLEFLIYFQGNSAPDKSGLPSDRFSAERTGGSVSTLTIQRTQQEDSAVYLCASSLVRHQPQHFGDGTRLSIL.

This clone has a single count. One end of the junction does not line up with germline, which may come from a read error. The gene calls are TRBV4-1 and TRBJ2-1; possibly TRBD2 for D (7 bases). The CDR3 spans 16 residues. Germline CDR1 and CDR2: MGHRA and YSYEKL. The CDR3 nucleotides read TGCGCCAGCAGCCAGGGCGGGGGCCGCACCTACAATGAGCGGTTCTTC. Its translation is CASSQGGGRTYNERFF.